What follows are 23 T cell receptor beta chains derived from one specimen sequenced in a study of a mutant IDH1 vaccine in newly diagnosed glioma. Described time point: week 35, safety follow-up. One vaccine dose held 300 ug of mutant IDH1 20-mer peptide and came with topical imiquimod. Antigen specificity for these receptors is unknown. Measured with immunoSEQ multiplex PCR; TCRdb has only the in-frame clones, and not every one. Of approximately 50,000 clones listed, approximately 79% are singletons. The sample was PBMCs, taken from a glioma patient whose treatment included an IDH1 peptide vaccine. These receptors originate from a man in his forties or fifties with glioma.

This clone has only a few counts. The V gene is TRBV19, the J gene TRBJ2-7, with a possible D match to TRBD1 (7 bases). This CDR3 is 17 amino acids long. V lost 3 bases and J lost 1, with 19 bases in between. Germline V gene sequence: CDR1 LNHDA, CDR2 SQIVND (reference sequence). The CDR3 DNA follows: TGTGCCAGTAGTATGTACGGGGGAGGACAGGCTTCCTACGAGCAGTACTTC. Amino acid sequence: CASSMYGGGQASYEQYF.

This rearrangement joins TRBV5-5 to TRBJ1-1; a possible D gene is TRBD1 (5 bases). Trimming shortened V by 1 base and J by 2 bases, and 6 bases separated the two germline ends. CDR3 length equals 13 residues. Germline V gene data show CDR1 as SGHKS and CDR2 as YYEKEE (reference sequence). The CDR3 bases are TGTGCCAGCAGCTTGCAGGGAAACACTGAAGCTTTCTTT. Amino acids: CASSLQGNTEAFF.

The V gene is TRBV19, the J gene TRBJ1-5, with D possibly matching TRBD1 (6 bases). There are 15 residues in the CDR3. From germline, CDR1 is LNHDA and CDR2 SQIVND (reference sequence). Between the trimmed V and J ends, which lost 7 bases and 0 bases, there was a span of 13 bases. This CDR3 is CASKGDKHSNQPQHF. The CDR3 DNA follows: TGTGCCAGTAAGGGGGACAAACATAGCAATCAGCCCCAGCATTTT.

CDR3 coding DNA: TGTGCCACGCATCCAGGGACTTCACCCCTCCACTTT. Protein: CATHPGTSPLHF. The chain uses TRBV2 and TRBJ1-6; D is possibly TRBD1 (5 bases). The germline V gene encodes CDR1 SNHLY and CDR2 FYNNEI. This CDR3 spans 12 amino acids. Trimming left V 10 bases short and J 9 bases short, with 13 bases between. The entire variable domain, with the rest obtained from reference TRBV2 and TRBJ1-6, is as follows: EPEVTQTPSHQVTQMGQEVILRCVPISNHLYFYWYRQILGQKVEFLVSFYNNEISEKSEIFDDQFSVERPDGSNFTLKIRSTKLEDSAMYFCATHPGTSPLHFGNGTRLTVT.

The chain has TRBV18 and TRBJ2-5; a possible D gene is TRBD2 (6 bases). Germline V gene lookup returns CDR1 KGHSH and CDR2 LQKENI. Trimming shortened V by 3 bases and J by 4 bases, and 18 bases separated the two germline ends. The CDR3 is made up of 16 amino acids. CDR3 loop: CASSPPGNSGLETQYF. The CDR3, as DNA: TGTGCCAGCTCACCCCCGGGGAACAGCGGGCTAGAGACCCAGTACTTC.

The gene calls are TRBV4-1 and TRBJ2-7, with TRBD2 matching over 9 bases. CDR1 is MGHRA, CDR2 YSYEKL, per germline. The CDR3 has 17 amino acids. V lost 4 bases to trimming and J lost 2 bases; unmatched junction nucleotides: 12. The DNA for the CDR3 is TGCGCCAGCAGCCGCGCCGGGGGCCGCGGGGGGGCCTACGAGCAGTACTTC. It yields the protein CASSRAGGRGGAYEQYF.

The chain has TRBV19 and TRBJ1-5, with D possibly being TRBD1 (6 bases). Germline CDR1 is LNHDA and CDR2 is SQIVND (reference sequence). V was clipped by 3 bases and J by 7 bases, with 13 bases between them. This CDR3 is 14 amino acids long. CDR3 protein: CASSIQQGWQPQHF. Written as DNA, the CDR3 is TGTGCCAGTAGTATCCAACAGGGCTGGCAGCCCCAGCATTTT.

The CDR3 DNA reads TGTGCCAGTAGGCAAGCAGGGACGTTCTCTGGAAACACCATATATTTT. This codes for CASRQAGTFSGNTIYF. The chain joins TRBV19 to TRBJ1-3; weak D call: TRBD1 (5 bases). CDR3 size: 16 residues. V lost 6 bases and J lost 0, with 15 bases in between. The germline gives CDR1 LNHDA, CDR2 SQIVND (reference sequence).

The V gene is TRBV6-5, the J gene TRBJ1-5; TRBD1 matches at 10 bases. Germline lookup yields CDR1 MNHEY and CDR2 SVGAGI. This CDR3 spans 15 amino acids. After removal of 4 bases from V and 4 bases from J, the junction contained 4 bases not matched to a gene. The CDR3 bases are TGTGCCAGCAGTTCCGGGACAGGGGAGAATCAGCCCCAGCATTTT. Its translation is CASSSGTGENQPQHF.

The genes are TRBV5-4 and TRBJ2-1; TRBD1 matches at 7 bases. V was pared by 4 bases and J by 4 bases, with 11 bases of the junction left unmatched. The CDR3 length is 16 residues. Germline-derived CDR1 and CDR2 are SGHNT and YYREEE (reference sequence). In DNA form, the CDR3 reads TGTGCCAGCAGCCTCAGACAGGGTGGACCGTACAATGAGCAGTTCTTC. Amino acids: CASSLRQGGPYNEQFF.

The rearrangement links TRBV7-9 to TRBJ2-4; 8 nucleotides align to TRBD1. The CDR3 has 14 residues. Germline-derived CDR1 and CDR2 are SEHNR and FQNEAQ (reference sequence). V lost 5 bases to trimming and J lost 3 bases; unmatched junction nucleotides: 3. The CDR3 is CASSGDRGKNIQYF. CDR3 DNA: TGTGCCAGCAGCGGAGACAGGGGCAAAAACATTCAGTACTTC.

The chain links TRBV27 to TRBJ1-5; D remains ambiguous. The CDR3 length is 14 residues. Trimming stripped 6 bases from V and 5 bases from J, with 14 bases between. Germline CDR1 reads MNHEY; CDR2 reads SMNVEV (reference sequence). CDR3 nucleotides: TGTGCCAGCAGGGATTCCCCAGCGGATCAGCCCCAGCATTTT. Translation: CASRDSPADQPQHF.

For the CDR3, the DNA is TGCGCCAGCAGCCGCCAAACAGAAGCTAACTATGGCTACACCTTC. Amino acids: CASSRQTEANYGYTF. V gene TRBV4-1 combines with J gene TRBJ1-2, with unresolved D. This CDR3 has 15 residues. Germline V gene data show CDR1 as MGHRA and CDR2 as YSYEKL. V was cut by 4 bases and J by 0 bases, with 12 bases left in between.

The V gene is TRBV5-5, the J gene TRBJ2-6; 8 nucleotides line up with TRBD1. The ends lost 4 bases at V and 4 bases at J; junction bases unmatched: 7. The CDR3 has 16 amino acids. Germline loops: CDR1 SGHKS, CDR2 YYEKEE (reference sequence). The CDR3 nucleotides read TGTGCCAGCAGCACTAGGACAGGGAAAGGGGCCAACGTCCTGACTTTC. Encoded protein: CASSTRTGKGANVLTF.

This sequence joins TRBV18 and TRBJ2-7; D perhaps matches TRBD1 (6 bases). Trimming removed 5 bases from V and 4 bases from J, with 18 bases in between. CDR3 length equals 15 residues. Germline V lookup: CDR1 KGHSH, CDR2 LQKENI. The CDR3 nucleotides read TGTGCCAGCTCAACCAGGACAGCACTTCCTTACGAGCAGTACTTC. This encodes CASSTRTALPYEQYF.

The chain couples TRBV29-1 to TRBJ1-2; 7 bases line up with TRBD1. From germline, CDR1 is SQVTM and CDR2 ANQGSEA. The CDR3 is made up of 13 amino acids. The junction had 3 bases not matched to a gene; V was cut back by 0 bases and J by 5 bases. The CDR3 loop reads CSVEDGTDYGYTF. The CDR3 DNA follows: TGCAGCGTTGAAGACGGGACAGATTATGGCTACACCTTC.

This rearrangement joins TRBV10-2 to TRBJ2-1; 10 positions agree with TRBD2. Per the germline V gene, CDR1 is WSHSY and CDR2 is SAAADI. The CDR3 totals 15 residues. V was clipped by 5 bases and J by 8 bases; unmatched bases: 9. The CDR3 spells CASSPSGGGRHEQFF. CDR3 DNA sequence: TGCGCCAGCAGTCCCAGCGGGGGGGGTAGGCATGAGCAGTTCTTC.

This clone occurred a few times. The chain is built from TRBV6-5 and TRBJ1-1; D is perhaps TRBD1 (6 bases). Germline CDR1 is MNHEY and CDR2 is SVGAGI. The ends were cut back, 11 bases at V and 0 bases at J, with 16 bases in the middle. The CDR3 loop spans 14 amino acids. This CDR3 is CAVKDSPMNTEAFF. CDR3 nucleotide sequence: TGTGCCGTGAAGGACAGTCCAATGAACACTGAAGCTTTCTTT.

The chain has TRBV30 and TRBJ2-2, with a possible D match to TRBD1 (5 bases). The germline CDR1 and CDR2 sequences are GTSNPN and SVGIG (reference sequence). Between the trimmed V and J ends, which lost 3 bases and 1 base, there was a span of 9 bases. CDR3 length: 14 residues. The DNA of the CDR3 is TGTGCCTGGAGGCAGGGCAAGAACACCGGGGAGCTGTTTTTT. Protein sequence: CAWRQGKNTGELFF.

The chain recombines TRBV30 with TRBJ1-3; D is possibly TRBD1 (6 bases). With 2 bases removed from V and 1 base from J, the gap between germline ends came to 12 bases. Per the germline V gene, CDR1 is GTSNPN and CDR2 is SVGIG (reference sequence). The CDR3 covers 15 residues. The CDR3 coding sequence is TGTGCCTGGAGTCGGGGACACGGGTCTGGAAACACCATATATTTT. Translation gives CAWSRGHGSGNTIYF.

The V gene is TRBV2, the J gene TRBJ2-5; D is uncertain. The CDR3 sequence is 12 residues long. The V gene lost 4 bases and the J gene lost 5 bases, with 8 bases spanning the gap. The germline gives CDR1 SNHLY, CDR2 FYNNEI. CDR3 protein: CASSGSGETQYF. The DNA of the CDR3 is TGTGCCAGCAGTGGGAGTGGGGAGACCCAGTACTTC.

To note about this clone: Its ends do not fully match the called genes, so a read error is possible. The rearrangement links TRBV11-2 to TRBJ2-5, with 8 bases matching TRBD1. The CDR3 consists of 14 residues. From germline, CDR1 is SGHAT and CDR2 FQNNGV. The CDR3 loop reads CASSLQTGGRGYNF. CDR3 DNA: TGTGCCAGCAGCTTACAAACAGGGGGACGGGGGTACAACTTC.

V usage is TRBV25-1 and J usage is TRBJ1-5; TRBD1 matches 11 bases. Trimming removed 6 bases from V and 4 bases from J; junction bases left unmatched: 14. Looked up from germline, CDR1 is MGHDK and CDR2 is SYGVNS. The CDR3 is made up of 18 amino acids. The CDR3 reads CASRTAGQGVLRNQPQHF. The DNA for the CDR3 is TGTGCCAGCAGGACGGCGGGACAGGGGGTTTTAAGGAATCAGCCCCAGCATTTT.